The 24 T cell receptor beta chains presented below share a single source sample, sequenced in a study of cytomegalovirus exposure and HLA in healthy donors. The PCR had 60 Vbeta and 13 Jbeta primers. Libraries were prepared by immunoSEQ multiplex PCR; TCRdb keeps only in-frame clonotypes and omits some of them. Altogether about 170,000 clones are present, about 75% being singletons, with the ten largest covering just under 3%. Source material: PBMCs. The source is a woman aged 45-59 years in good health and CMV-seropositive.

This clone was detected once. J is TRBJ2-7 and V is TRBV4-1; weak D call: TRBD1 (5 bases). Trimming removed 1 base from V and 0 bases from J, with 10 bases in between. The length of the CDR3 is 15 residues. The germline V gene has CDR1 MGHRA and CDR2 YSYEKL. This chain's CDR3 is CASSQGFQGSYEQYF. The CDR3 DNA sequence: TGCGCCAGCAGCCAAGGTTTCCAGGGCTCCTACGAGCAGTACTTC.

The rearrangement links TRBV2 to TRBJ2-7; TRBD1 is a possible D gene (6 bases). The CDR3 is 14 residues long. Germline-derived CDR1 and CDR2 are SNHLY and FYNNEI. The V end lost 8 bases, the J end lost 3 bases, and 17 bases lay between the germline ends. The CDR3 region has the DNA TGTGCCAGCTCCTTGGGTGTAGGGGGCTACGAGCAGTACTTC. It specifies CASSLGVGGYEQYF. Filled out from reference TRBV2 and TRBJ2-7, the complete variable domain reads EPEVTQTPSHQVTQMGQEVILRCVPISNHLYFYWYRQILGQKVEFLVSFYNNEISEKSEIFDDQFSVERPDGSNFTLKIRSTKLEDSAMYFCASSLGVGGYEQYFGPGTRLTVT.

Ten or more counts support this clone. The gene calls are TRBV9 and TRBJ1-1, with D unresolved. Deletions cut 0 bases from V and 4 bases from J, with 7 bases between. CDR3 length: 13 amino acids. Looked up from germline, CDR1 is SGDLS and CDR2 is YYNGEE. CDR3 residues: CASSVGHFTEAFF. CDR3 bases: TGTGCCAGCAGCGTAGGACATTTCACTGAAGCTTTCTTT.

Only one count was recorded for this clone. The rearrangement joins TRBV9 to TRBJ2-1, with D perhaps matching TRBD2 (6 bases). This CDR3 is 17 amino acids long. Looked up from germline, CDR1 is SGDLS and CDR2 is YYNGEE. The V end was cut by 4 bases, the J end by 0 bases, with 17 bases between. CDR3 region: CASSTQGLESSYNEQFF. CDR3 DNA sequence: TGTGCCAGCAGCACCCAGGGACTGGAAAGCTCCTACAATGAGCAGTTCTTC.

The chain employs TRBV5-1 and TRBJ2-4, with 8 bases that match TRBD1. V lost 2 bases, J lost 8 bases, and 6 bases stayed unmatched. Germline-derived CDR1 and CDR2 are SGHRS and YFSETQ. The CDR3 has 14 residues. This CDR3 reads CASSLRQGKDIQYF. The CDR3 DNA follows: TGCGCCAGCAGCTTAAGACAGGGGAAAGACATTCAGTACTTC.

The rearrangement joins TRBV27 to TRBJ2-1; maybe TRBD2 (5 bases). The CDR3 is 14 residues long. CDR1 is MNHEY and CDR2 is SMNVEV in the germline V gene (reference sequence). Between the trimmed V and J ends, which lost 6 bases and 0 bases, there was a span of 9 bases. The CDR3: CASREEGSYNEQFF. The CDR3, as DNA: TGTGCCAGCAGGGAGGAAGGCTCCTACAATGAGCAGTTCTTC.

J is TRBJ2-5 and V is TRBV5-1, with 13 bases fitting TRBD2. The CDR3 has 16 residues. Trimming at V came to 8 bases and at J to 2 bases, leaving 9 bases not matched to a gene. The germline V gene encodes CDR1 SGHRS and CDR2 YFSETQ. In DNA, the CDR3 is TGCGCCAGTACGACTAGCGGGGGGACCTTGCAAGAGACCCAGTACTTC. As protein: CASTTSGGTLQETQYF.

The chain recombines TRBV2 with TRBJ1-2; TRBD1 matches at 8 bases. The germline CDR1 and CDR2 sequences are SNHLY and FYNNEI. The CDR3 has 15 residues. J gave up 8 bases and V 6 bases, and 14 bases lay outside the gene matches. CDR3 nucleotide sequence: TGTGCCAGCAGCGTCCATGTCGGACAGGGCGACGGCTACACCTTC. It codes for CASSVHVGQGDGYTF.

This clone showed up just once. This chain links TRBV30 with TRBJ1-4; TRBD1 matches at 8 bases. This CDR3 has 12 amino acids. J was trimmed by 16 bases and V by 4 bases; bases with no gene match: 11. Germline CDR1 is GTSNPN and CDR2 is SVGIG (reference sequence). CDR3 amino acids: CAWTGPDRGKFF. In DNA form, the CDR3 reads TGTGCCTGGACGGGGCCCGACAGGGGCAAGTTTTTT.

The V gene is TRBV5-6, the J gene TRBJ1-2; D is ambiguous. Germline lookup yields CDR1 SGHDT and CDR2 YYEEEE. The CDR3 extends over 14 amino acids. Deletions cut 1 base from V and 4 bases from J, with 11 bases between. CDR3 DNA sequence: TGTGCCAGCAGCTTGATGGAGGGTATCTATGGCTACACCTTC. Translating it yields CASSLMEGIYGYTF.

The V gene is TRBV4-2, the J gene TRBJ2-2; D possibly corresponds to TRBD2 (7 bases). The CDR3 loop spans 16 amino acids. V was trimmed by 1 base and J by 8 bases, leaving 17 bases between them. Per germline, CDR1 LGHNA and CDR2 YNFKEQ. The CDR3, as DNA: TGTGCCAGCAGCCAAGCGGGGCGGGGGCGGGATGGGGAGCTGTTTTTT. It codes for CASSQAGRGRDGELFF.

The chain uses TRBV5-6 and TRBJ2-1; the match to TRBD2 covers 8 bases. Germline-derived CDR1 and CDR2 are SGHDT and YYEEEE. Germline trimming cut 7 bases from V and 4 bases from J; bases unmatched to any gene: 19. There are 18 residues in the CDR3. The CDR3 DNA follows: TGTGCCAGCGAATCCGCGACTTCAGCGGGGGACCTTTACAATGAGCAGTTCTTC. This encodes CASESATSAGDLYNEQFF.

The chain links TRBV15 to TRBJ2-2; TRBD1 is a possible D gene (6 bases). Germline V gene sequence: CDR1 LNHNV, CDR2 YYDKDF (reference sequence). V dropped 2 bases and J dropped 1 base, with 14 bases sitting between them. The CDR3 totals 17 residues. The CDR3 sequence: CATSRTGFSENTGELFF. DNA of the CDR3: TGTGCCACCAGCAGAACAGGGTTTTCTGAGAACACCGGGGAGCTGTTTTTT.

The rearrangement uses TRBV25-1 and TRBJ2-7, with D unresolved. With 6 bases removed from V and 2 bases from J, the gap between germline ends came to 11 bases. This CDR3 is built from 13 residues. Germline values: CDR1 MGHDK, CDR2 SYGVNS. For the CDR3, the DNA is TGTGCCAGCAGCCCGAAGAGTGCCTACGAGCAGTACTTC. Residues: CASSPKSAYEQYF.

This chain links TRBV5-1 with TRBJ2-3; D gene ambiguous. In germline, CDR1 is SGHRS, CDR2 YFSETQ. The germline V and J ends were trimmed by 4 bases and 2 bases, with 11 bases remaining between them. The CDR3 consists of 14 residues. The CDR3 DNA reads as TGCGCCAGCAGCCTGCAACCAGACACAGATACGCAGTATTTT. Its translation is CASSLQPDTDTQYF.

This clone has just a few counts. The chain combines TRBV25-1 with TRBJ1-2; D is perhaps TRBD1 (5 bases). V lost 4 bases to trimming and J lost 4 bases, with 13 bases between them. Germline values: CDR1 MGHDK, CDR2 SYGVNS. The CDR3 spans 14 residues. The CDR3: CASSARPGGYGYTF. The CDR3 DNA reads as TGTGCCAGCAGTGCCCGACCGGGGGGCTATGGCTACACCTTC.

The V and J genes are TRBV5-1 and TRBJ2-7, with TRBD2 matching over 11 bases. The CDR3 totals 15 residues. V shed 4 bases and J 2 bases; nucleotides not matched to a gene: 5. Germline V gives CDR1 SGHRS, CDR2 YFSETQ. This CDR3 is CASSEGTSGAYEQYF. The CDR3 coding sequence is TGCGCCAGCAGCGAAGGGACTAGCGGTGCCTACGAGCAGTACTTC. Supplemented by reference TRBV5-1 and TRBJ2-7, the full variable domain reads KAGVTQTPRYLIKTRGQQVTLSCSPISGHRSVSWYQQTPGQGLQFLFEYFSETQRNKGNFPGRFSGRQFSNSRSEMNVSTLELGDSALYLCASSEGTSGAYEQYFGPGTRLTVT.

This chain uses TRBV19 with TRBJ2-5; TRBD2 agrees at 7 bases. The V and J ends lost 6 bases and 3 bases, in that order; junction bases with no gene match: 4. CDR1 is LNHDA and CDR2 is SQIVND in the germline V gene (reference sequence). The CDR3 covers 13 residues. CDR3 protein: CASRSLAEETQYF. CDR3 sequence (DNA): TGTGCCAGTAGAAGCCTAGCGGAAGAGACCCAGTACTTC.

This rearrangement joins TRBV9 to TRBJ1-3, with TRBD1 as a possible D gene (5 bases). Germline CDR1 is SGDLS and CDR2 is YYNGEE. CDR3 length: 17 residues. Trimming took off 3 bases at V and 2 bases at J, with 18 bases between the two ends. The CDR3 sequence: CASSGHFLQGTGNTIYF. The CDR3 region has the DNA TGTGCCAGCAGCGGCCATTTTCTGCAGGGAACTGGAAACACCATATATTTT.

The CDR3 DNA is TGCGCCAGCAGCCCACCGGACAGGGGTAATCAGCCCCAGCATTTT. As protein: CASSPPDRGNQPQHF. This chain uses TRBV4-1 with TRBJ1-5, with 9 nucleotides matching TRBD1. The length of the CDR3 is 15 residues. Germline CDR1 is MGHRA and CDR2 is YSYEKL. J lost 4 bases, V lost 4 bases, and 5 bases had no gene match.

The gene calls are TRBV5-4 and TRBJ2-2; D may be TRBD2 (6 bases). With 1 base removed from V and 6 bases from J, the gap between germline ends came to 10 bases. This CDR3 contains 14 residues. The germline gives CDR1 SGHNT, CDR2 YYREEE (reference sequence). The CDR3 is CASSLTLASGELFF. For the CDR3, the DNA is TGTGCCAGCAGCTTGACACTAGCCTCCGGGGAGCTGTTTTTT.

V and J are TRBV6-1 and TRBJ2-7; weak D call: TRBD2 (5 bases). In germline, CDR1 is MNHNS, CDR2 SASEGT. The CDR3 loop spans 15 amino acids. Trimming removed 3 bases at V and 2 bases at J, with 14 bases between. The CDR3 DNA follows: TGTGCCAGCAGTGAGACGACGGGAAGGGCCTACGAGCAGTACTTC. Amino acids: CASSETTGRAYEQYF.

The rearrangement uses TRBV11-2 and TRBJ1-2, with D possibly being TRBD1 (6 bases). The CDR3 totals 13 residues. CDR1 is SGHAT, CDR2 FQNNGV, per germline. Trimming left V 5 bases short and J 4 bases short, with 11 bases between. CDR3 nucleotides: TGTGCCAGCAGCCCAGGACAGAGCTATGGCTACACCTTC. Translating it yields CASSPGQSYGYTF.

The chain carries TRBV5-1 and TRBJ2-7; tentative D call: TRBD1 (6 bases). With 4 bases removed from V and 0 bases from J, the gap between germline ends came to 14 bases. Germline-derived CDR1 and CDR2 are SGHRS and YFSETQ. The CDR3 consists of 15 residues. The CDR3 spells CASSRTAISSYEQYF. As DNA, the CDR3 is TGCGCCAGCAGCAGGACAGCAATAAGCTCCTACGAGCAGTACTTC.